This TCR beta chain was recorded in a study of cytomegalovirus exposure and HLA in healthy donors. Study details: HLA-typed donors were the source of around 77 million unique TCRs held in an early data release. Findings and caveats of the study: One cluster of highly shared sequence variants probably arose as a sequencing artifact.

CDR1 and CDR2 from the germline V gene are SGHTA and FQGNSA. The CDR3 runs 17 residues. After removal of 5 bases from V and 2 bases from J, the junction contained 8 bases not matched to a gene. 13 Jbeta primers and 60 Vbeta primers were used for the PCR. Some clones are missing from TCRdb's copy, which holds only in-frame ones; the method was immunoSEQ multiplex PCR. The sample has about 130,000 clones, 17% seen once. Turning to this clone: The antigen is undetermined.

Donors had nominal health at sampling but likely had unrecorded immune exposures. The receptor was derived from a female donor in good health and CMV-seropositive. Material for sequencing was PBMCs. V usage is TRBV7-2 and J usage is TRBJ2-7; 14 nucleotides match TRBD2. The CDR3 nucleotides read TGTGCCAGCAGCAAACCGGGACTAGCGGGGGCAGCCTACGAGCAGTACTTC. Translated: CASSKPGLAGAAYEQYF.